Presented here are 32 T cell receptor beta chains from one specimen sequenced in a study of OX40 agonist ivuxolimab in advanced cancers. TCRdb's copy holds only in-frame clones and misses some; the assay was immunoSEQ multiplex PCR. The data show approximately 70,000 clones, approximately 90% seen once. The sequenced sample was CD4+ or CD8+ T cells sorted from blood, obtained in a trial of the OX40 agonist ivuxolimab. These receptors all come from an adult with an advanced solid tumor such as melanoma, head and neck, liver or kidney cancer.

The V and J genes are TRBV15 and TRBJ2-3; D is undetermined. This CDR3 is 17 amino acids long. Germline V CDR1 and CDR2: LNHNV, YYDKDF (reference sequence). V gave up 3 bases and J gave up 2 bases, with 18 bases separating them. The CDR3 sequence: CATSSAKRVSLTDTQYF. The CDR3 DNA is TGTGCCACCAGCAGCGCGAAAAGGGTTTCCCTCACAGATACGCAGTATTTT.

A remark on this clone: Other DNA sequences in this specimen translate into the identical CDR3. CDR3 loop: CASRGGETQYF. As DNA, the CDR3 is TGTGCCAGCAGAGGCGGGGAGACCCAGTACTTC. V usage is TRBV27 and J usage is TRBJ2-5, with D possibly matching TRBD2 (5 bases). The CDR3 sequence is 11 residues long. From germline, CDR1 is MNHEY and CDR2 SMNVEV (reference sequence). Trimming took off 6 bases at V and 5 bases at J, with 7 bases between the two ends.

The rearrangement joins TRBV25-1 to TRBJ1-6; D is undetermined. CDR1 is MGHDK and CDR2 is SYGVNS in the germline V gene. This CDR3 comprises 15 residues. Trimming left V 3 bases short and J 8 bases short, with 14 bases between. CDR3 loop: CASSDRSHRDSPLHF. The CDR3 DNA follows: TGTGCCAGCAGTGATAGGTCGCATCGAGATTCACCCCTCCACTTT. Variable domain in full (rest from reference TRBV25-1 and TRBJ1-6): EADIYQTPRYLVIGTGKKITLECSQTMGHDKMYWYQQDPGMELHLIHYSYGVNSTEKGDLSSESTVSRIRTEHFPLTLESARPSHTSQYLCASSDRSHRDSPLHFGNGTRLTVT.

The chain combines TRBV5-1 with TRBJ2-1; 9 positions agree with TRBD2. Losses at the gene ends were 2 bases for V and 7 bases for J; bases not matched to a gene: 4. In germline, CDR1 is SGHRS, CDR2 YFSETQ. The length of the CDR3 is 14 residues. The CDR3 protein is CASSFSGSNNEQFF. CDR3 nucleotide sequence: TGCGCCAGCAGCTTTAGCGGGAGTAATAATGAGCAGTTCTTC.

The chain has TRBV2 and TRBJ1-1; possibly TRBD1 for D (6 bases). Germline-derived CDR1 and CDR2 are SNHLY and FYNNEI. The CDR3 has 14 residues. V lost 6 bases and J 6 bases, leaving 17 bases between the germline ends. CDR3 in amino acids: CASRARGQNAEAFF. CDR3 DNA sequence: TGTGCCAGCAGGGCGAGGGGACAAAACGCTGAAGCTTTCTTT.

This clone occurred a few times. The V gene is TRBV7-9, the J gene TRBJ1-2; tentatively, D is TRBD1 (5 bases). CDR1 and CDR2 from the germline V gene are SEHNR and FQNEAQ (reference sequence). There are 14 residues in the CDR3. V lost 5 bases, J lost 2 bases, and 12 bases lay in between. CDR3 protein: CASSPGTTNYGYTF. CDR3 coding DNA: TGTGCCAGCAGCCCAGGGACGACGAACTATGGCTACACCTTC.

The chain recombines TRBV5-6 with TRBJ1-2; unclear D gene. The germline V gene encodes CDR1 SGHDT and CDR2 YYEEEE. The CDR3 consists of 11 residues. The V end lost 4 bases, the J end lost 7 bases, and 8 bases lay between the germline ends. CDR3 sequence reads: CASSRVGGYTF. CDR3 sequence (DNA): TGTGCCAGCAGCAGGGTCGGTGGCTACACCTTC.

CDR3 nucleotide sequence: TGTGCCAGCAGCTTAACGAGCTCCCGGGCCCTCCACTTT. Translation: CASSLTSSRALHF. The chain uses TRBV13 and TRBJ1-6; D is undetermined. V lost 2 bases and J lost 14, with 13 bases in between. The CDR3 is 13 residues long. Germline V CDR1 and CDR2: PRHDT, FYEKMQ (reference sequence).

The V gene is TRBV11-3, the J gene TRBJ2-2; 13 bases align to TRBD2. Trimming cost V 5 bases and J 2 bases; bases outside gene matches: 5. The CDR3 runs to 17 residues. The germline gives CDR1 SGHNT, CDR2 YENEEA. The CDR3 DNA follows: TGTGCCAGCAGCCCGACTAGCGGGAGGACCAACACCGGGGAGCTGTTTTTT. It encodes CASSPTSGRTNTGELFF.

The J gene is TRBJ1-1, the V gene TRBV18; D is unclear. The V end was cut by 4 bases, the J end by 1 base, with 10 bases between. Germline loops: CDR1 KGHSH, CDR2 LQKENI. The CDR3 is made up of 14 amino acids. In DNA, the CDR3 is TGTGCCAGCTCACTCCGGACGGGGAACACTGAAGCTTTCTTT. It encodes CASSLRTGNTEAFF.

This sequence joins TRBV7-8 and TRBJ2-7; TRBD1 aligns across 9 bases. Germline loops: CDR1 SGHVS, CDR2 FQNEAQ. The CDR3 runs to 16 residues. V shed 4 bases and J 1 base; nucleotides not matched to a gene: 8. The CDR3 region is CASSSQGAPISYEQYF. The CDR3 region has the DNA TGTGCCAGCAGCTCACAGGGGGCCCCAATTTCCTACGAGCAGTACTTC.

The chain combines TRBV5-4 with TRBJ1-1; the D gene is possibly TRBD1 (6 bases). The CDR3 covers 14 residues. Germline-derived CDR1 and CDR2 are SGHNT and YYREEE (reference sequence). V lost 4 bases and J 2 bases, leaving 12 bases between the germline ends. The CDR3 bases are TGTGCCAGCAGCGTACAGGGCTATAACACTGAAGCTTTCTTT. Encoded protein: CASSVQGYNTEAFF. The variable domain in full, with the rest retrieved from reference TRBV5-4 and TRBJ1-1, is ETGVTQSPTHLIKTRGQQVTLRCSSQSGHNTVSWYQQALGQGPQFIFQYYREEENGRGNFPPRFSGLQFPNYSSELNVNALELDDSALYLCASSVQGYNTEAFFGQGTRLTVV.

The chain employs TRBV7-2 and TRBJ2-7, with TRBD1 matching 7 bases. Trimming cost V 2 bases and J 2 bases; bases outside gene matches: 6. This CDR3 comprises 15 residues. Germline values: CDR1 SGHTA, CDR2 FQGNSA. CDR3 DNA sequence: TGTGCCAGCAGCTTATCATGGGACAGAACCTACGAGCAGTACTTC. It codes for CASSLSWDRTYEQYF.

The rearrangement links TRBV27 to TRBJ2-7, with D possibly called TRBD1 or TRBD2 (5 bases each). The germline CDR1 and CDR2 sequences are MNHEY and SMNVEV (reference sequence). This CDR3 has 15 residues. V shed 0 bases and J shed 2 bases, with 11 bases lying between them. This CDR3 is CASSLSGTVAYEQYF. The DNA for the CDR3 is TGTGCCAGCAGTTTATCGGGGACGGTCGCCTACGAGCAGTACTTC.

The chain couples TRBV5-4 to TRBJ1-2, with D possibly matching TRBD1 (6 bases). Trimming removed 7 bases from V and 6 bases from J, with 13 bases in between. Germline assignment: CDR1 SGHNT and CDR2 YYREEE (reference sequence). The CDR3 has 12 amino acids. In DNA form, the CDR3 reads TGTGCCAGCTCGCAGGGGCGGAATGGCTACACCTTC. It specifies CASSQGRNGYTF.

As DNA, the CDR3 is TGTGCTAGTGGCTCCATTAGGGGAGGGGGCACCCCACAGTACTTC. Translating gives CASGSIRGGGTPQYF. The chain links TRBV12-5 to TRBJ2-5; D may correspond to TRBD1 or TRBD2 (7 bases each). Trimming removed 6 bases at V and 11 bases at J, with 25 bases between. Germline assignment: CDR1 LGHNT and CDR2 FRNRAP. CDR3 size: 15 residues.

CDR3 nucleotides: TGCGCCAGCAGCTTGCCCGGATTATCTTCTGGGGCCAACGTCCTGACTTTC. This gives the protein CASSLPGLSSGANVLTF. J is TRBJ2-6 and V is TRBV5-1; D unresolved. With 1 base removed from V and 1 base from J, the gap between germline ends came to 12 bases. From germline, CDR1 is SGHRS and CDR2 YFSETQ. The CDR3 is 17 amino acids.

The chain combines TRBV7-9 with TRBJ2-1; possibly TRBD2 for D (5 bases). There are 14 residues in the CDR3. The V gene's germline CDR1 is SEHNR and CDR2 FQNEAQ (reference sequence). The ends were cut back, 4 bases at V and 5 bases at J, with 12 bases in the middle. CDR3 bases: TGTGCCAGCAGCTCATCGGGATCTCACAATGAGCAGTTCTTC. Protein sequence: CASSSSGSHNEQFF.

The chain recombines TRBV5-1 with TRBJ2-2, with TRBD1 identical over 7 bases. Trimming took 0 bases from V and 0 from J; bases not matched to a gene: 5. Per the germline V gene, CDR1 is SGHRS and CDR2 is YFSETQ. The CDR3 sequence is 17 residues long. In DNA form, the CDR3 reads TGCGCCAGCAGCTTGGAGACAGGGTTCGCGAACACCGGGGAGCTGTTTTTT. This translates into CASSLETGFANTGELFF.

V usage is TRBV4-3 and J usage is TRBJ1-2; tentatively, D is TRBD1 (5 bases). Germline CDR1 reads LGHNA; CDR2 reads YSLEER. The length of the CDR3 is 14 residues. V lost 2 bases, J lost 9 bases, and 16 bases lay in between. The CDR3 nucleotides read TGCGCCAGCAGCCAATGGTCCGGGACTATTCGCTACACCTTC. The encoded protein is CASSQWSGTIRYTF.

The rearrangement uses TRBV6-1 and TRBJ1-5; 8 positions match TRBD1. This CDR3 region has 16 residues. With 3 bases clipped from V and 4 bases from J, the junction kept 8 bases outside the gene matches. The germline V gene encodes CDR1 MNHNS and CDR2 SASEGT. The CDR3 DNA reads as TGTGCCAGCAGTGACCCCGGACAGGGCCGAAATCAGCCCCAGCATTTT. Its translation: CASSDPGQGRNQPQHF.

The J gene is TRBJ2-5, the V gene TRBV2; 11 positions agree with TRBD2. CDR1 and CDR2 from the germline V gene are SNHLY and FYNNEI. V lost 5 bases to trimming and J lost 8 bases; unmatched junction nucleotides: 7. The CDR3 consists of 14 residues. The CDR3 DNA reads TGTGCCAGCAGTACTAGCGGGAGTGGCAAAACCCAGTACTTC. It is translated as CASSTSGSGKTQYF.

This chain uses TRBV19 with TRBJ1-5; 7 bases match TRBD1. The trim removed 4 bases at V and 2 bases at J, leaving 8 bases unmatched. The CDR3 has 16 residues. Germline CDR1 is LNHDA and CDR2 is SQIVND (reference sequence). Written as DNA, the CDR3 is TGTGCCAGTAGTAAAGAGACAGGGTATGGCAATCAGCCCCAGCATTTT. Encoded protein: CASSKETGYGNQPQHF.

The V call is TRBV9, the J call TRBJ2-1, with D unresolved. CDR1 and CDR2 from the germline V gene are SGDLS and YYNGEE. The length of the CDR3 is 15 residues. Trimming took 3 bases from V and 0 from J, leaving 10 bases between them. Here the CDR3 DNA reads TGTGCCAGCAGCGCAGCGACCACCTCCTACAATGAGCAGTTCTTC. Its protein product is CASSAATTSYNEQFF.

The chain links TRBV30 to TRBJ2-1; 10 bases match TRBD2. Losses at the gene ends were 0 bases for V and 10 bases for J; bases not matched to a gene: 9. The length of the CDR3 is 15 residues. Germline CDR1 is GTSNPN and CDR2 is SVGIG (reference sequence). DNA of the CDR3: TGTGCCTGGAGTGTAAAGCTAGCGGGAGTTTCCGAGCAGTTCTTC. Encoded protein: CAWSVKLAGVSEQFF. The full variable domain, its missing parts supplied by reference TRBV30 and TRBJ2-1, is SQTIHQWPATLVQPVGSPLSLECTVEGTSNPNLYWYRQAAGRGLQLLFYSVGIGQISSEVPQNLSASRPQDRQFILSSKKLLLSDSGFYLCAWSVKLAGVSEQFFGPGTRLTVL.

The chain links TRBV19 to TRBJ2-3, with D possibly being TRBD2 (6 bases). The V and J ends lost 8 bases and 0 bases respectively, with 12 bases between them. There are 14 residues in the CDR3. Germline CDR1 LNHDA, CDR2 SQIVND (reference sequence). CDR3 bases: TGTGCCAGTGGCCAGGGACTGAGCACAGATACGCAGTATTTT. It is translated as CASGQGLSTDTQYF.

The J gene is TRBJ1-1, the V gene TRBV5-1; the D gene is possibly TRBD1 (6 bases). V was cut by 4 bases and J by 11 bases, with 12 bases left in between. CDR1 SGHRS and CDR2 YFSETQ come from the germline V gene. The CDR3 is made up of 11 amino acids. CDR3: CASSVGQRAFF. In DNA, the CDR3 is TGCGCCAGCAGCGTGGGACAACGGGCTTTCTTT.

In nucleotides, the CDR3 is TGTGCCAGCAGCCCCCTCAGAGGCGGGGAGCTGTTTTTT. Its translation: CASSPLRGGELFF. The J gene is TRBJ2-2, the V gene TRBV7-2; no clear D. Trimming took off 5 bases at V and 7 bases at J, with 11 bases between the two ends. Germline-derived CDR1 and CDR2 are SGHTA and FQGNSA. This CDR3 contains 13 residues.

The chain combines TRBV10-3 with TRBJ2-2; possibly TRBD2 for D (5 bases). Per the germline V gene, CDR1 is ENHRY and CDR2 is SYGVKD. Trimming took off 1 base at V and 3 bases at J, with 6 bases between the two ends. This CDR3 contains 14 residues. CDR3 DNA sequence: TGTGCCATCAGTGAGTGGACTGACACCGGGGAGCTGTTTTTT. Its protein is CAISEWTDTGELFF.

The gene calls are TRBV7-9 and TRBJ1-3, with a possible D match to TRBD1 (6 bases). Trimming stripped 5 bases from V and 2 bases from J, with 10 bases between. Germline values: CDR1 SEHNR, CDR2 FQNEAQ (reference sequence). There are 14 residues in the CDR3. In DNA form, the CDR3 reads TGTGCCAGCAGCCCACAGGGAGCTGGAAACACCATATATTTT. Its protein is CASSPQGAGNTIYF.

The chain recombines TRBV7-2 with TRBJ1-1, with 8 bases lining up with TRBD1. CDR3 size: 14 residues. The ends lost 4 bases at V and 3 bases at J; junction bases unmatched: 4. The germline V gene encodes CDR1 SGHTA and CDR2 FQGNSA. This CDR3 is CASSSGQGYTEAFF. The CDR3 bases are TGTGCCAGCAGCTCCGGACAGGGATACACTGAAGCTTTCTTT. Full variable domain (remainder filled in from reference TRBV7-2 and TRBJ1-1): GAGVSQSPSNKVTEKGKDVELRCDPISGHTALYWYRQSLGQGLEFLIYFQGNSAPDKSGLPSDRFSAERTGGSVSTLTIQRTQQEDSAVYLCASSSGQGYTEAFFGQGTRLTVV.

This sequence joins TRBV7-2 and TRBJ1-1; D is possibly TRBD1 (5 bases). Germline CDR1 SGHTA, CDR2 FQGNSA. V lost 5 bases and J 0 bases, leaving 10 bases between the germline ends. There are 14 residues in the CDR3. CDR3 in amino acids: CASSRDGMNTEAFF. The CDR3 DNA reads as TGTGCCAGCAGCCGGGACGGGATGAACACTGAAGCTTTCTTT. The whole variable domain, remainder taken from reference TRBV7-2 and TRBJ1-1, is GAGVSQSPSNKVTEKGKDVELRCDPISGHTALYWYRQSLGQGLEFLIYFQGNSAPDKSGLPSDRFSAERTGGSVSTLTIQRTQQEDSAVYLCASSRDGMNTEAFFGQGTRLTVV.